Listed below are T cell receptor beta chains from one sample, sequenced in a study of cytomegalovirus exposure and HLA in healthy donors. Libraries were prepared by immunoSEQ multiplex PCR; TCRdb keeps only in-frame clonotypes and omits some of them. The repertoire holds about 120,000 clones, with about four fifths as singletons. Sequencing was carried out using PBMCs. These receptors were obtained from a woman aged 18-29 years in good health and CMV-seronegative. Each CDR3 is given with its conserved first and last residue. The D gene is left open where the match is weak. Not all rows give a size; the values are once, few, many and, for expanded clones, a class.

clone size	V gene	J gene	D gene	CDR3 protein	CDR3 DNA
.	TRBV10-3	TRBJ1-1	.	CAIRGETEAFF	TGTGCCATCAGGGGAGAAACTGAAGCTTTCTTT
.	TRBV4-1	TRBJ1-2	.	CASSQDDTQNYGYTF	TGCGCCAGCAGCCAAGATGACACCCAGAACTATGGCTACACCTTC
once	TRBV6-6	TRBJ1-1	.	CASSTGMNTEAFF	TGTGCCAGCAGTACAGGGATGAACACTGAAGCTTTCTTT
once	TRBV9	TRBJ1-1	.	CASSVVGGLNTEAFF	TGTGCCAGCAGCGTAGTAGGAGGGCTGAACACTGAAGCTTTCTTT
.	TRBV19	TRBJ1-1	TRBD1	CASSAQGAGTEAFF	TGTGCCAGTAGTGCTCAGGGGGCTGGCACTGAAGCTTTCTTT
.	TRBV2	TRBJ1-5	.	CASRVGSGGHQPQHF	TGTGCCAGCAGGGTCGGGTCCGGCGGCCATCAGCCCCAGCATTTT
few	TRBV11-1	TRBJ1-1	.	CASSLEPPGRNTEAFF	TGTGCCAGCAGCTTAGAGCCCCCCGGGAGGAACACTGAAGCTTTCTTT
.	TRBV9	TRBJ2-7	TRBD1	CASSAGTGGYEQYF	TGTGCCAGCAGCGCCGGGACAGGGGGTTACGAGCAGTACTTC
.	TRBV18	TRBJ1-1	TRBD1	CASSPTAGGNTEAFF	TGTGCCAGCTCCCCGACGGCAGGGGGGAACACTGAAGCTTTCTTT
.	TRBV6-1	TRBJ2-7	TRBD2	CASSERAGGPREQYF	TGTGCCAGCAGTGAAAGAGCGGGGGGGCCGCGCGAGCAGTACTTC
.	TRBV30	TRBJ1-1	.	CAWSLSGGAGYTEAFF	TGTGCCTGGAGTCTATCCGGCGGAGCTGGGTACACTGAAGCTTTCTTT
few	TRBV5-6	TRBJ2-3	.	CASSLVGGSTDTQYF	TGTGCCAGCAGCTTGGTAGGCGGTAGCACAGATACGCAGTATTTT
once	TRBV5-1	TRBJ1-1	.	CASSLGTEGTEAFF	TGCGCCAGCAGCTTAGGGACGGAGGGCACTGAAGCTTTCTTT
.	TRBV4-2	TRBJ2-5	.	CASSHAGQRRETQYF	TGTGCCAGCAGCCACGCGGGACAGCGTAGGGAGACCCAGTACTTC
.	TRBV30	TRBJ2-3	TRBD2	CAWSGGLAGSTDTQYF	TGTGCCTGGAGTGGGGGTCTAGCGGGGAGCACAGATACGCAGTATTTT
few	TRBV5-5	TRBJ1-1	.	CASSLAGMNTEAFF	TGTGCCAGCAGCTTGGCAGGCATGAACACTGAAGCTTTCTTT
.	TRBV9	TRBJ2-5	TRBD2	CASSAGGGGPWETQYF	TGTGCCAGCAGCGCTGGGGGCGGGGGGCCATGGGAGACCCAGTACTTC
.	TRBV5-1	TRBJ1-6	TRBD1	CASSMGQAVNSPLHF	TGCGCCAGCAGCATGGGACAGGCCGTTAATTCACCCCTCCACTTT
.	TRBV28	TRBJ1-2	.	CASSWNRLEGGYGYTF	TGTGCCAGCAGTTGGAATAGGCTAGAGGGTGGCTATGGCTACACCTTC
.	TRBV29-1	TRBJ1-1	.	CSVFRNGGEAFF	TGCAGCGTCTTTCGAAATGGAGGTGAAGCTTTCTTT
few	TRBV6-6	TRBJ1-5	.	CASSYPAGVQPQHF	TGTGCCAGCAGTTACCCCGCAGGTGTCCAGCCCCAGCATTTT
few	TRBV13	TRBJ2-1	TRBD1	CASSLSDRYNEQFF	TGTGCCAGCAGCTTATCGGACAGGTACAATGAGCAGTTCTTC
.	TRBV5-1	TRBJ1-2	.	CASSLSQSYGYTF	TGCGCCAGCAGCTTGAGTCAGTCCTATGGCTACACCTTC
.	TRBV6-1	TRBJ1-5	TRBD1	CASSKQGLSNQPQHF	TGTGCCAGCAGTAAACAGGGGTTGAGCAATCAGCCCCAGCATTTT
.	TRBV19	TRBJ1-6	TRBD1	CASSTGGLLNSPLHF	TGTGCCAGTAGTACAGGGGGCCTCCTTAATTCACCCCTCCACTTT
.	TRBV28	TRBJ2-7	.	CASTEGRYEQYF	TGTGCCAGCACGGAGGGGCGGTACGAGCAGTACTTC
once	TRBV5-1	TRBJ2-7	TRBD1	CASSAGTGGYEQYF	TGCGCCAGCAGCGCAGGGACAGGGGGCTACGAGCAGTACTTC
.	TRBV4-1	TRBJ1-1	.	CASSQIKEGTEAFF	TGCGCCAGCAGCCAAATTAAGGAGGGCACTGAAGCTTTCTTT
.	TRBV7-9	TRBJ2-2	.	CASSIWTDGGELFF	TGTGCCAGCAGCATTTGGACTGACGGCGGGGAGCTGTTTTTT